This TCR beta chain is drawn from a study of cytotoxic CD8 clonotypes in ibrutinib-treated CLL. Study-wide context: With a range of 6 to 36, the median treatment time before response samples were taken was approximately 11 months. Notes on the study in general: Sampling times differed between sustained-remission and progressing patients. Age-matched healthy donor levels were exceeded by baseline clonality, which tracked circulating CD8+ T-cell counts.

Some clones are missing from TCRdb's copy, which holds only in-frame ones; the method was immunoSEQ multiplex PCR. The table has over 250,000 clones, roughly three quarters seen once. Germline CDR1 is SGHAT and CDR2 is FQNNGV. V lost 4 bases and J lost 3, with 13 bases in between. CDR3 length: 15 amino acids. A word on this clone: What it recognizes is unknown.

Sequenced material: PBMCs, taken at disease progression, from a patient treated with ibrutinib. This chain connects TRBV11-2 to TRBJ1-5, with unresolved D. This TCR came from a human donor with chronic lymphocytic leukemia. CDR3 residues: CASSSGQANNQPQHF. DNA for the CDR3: TGTGCCAGCAGCTCGGGCCAGGCCAACAATCAGCCCCAGCATTTT.